This T cell receptor beta chain was captured by sequencing in a study of T cells of healthy individuals. In TCRdb, the 5' RACE reads were re-called with MiXCR into one record per CDR3 protein. The sample lists around 80,000 distinct CDR3 sequences; approximately 4.8% were seen once. Germline V gene data show CDR1 as SEHNR and CDR2 as FQNEAQ (reference sequence). This CDR3 has 14 amino acids. The germline V and J ends were trimmed by 1 base and 8 bases, with 11 bases remaining between them. This clonotype was detected many times. This TCR was sampled from a female donor in good health. V and J are TRBV7-9 and TRBJ1-4, with a possible D match to TRBD1 (6 bases). CDR3 nucleotide sequence: TGTGCCAGCAGCTTAGGGGGGGCTGAAGAAAAACTGTTTTTT. Its translation is CASSLGGAEEKLFF.